The T cell receptor (beta chain) under discussion was sequenced for a study of early T cells in non-severe SARS-CoV-2 infection. This clonotype was detected many times. Separate cDNA molecules each had unique molecular identifiers attached to them. Each CDR3 protein is one row after TCRdb ran MiXCR on the 5' RACE reads. This table holds approximately 79,000 distinct CDR3 sequences, roughly 13% found once. With 6 bases clipped from V and 6 bases from J, the junction kept 9 bases outside the gene matches. This CDR3 has 16 residues. What was sequenced was whole blood. The source is an adult who was a healthcare worker with PCR-confirmed SARS-CoV-2 infection or an uninfected control (not recorded which). The chain has TRBV12-3 or TRBV12-4 and TRBJ1-5, with 12 nucleotides matching TRBD1. CDR3 nucleotides: TGTGCCAGCAGCCGCCTGGGACAGGGGGCAATTCAGCCCCAGCATTTT. It is translated as CASSRLGQGAIQPQHF.